This is a list of T cell receptor beta chains from one sample in a study of Graves' ophthalmopathy and Graves' hyperthyroidism. TCRdb recomputed calls from the multiplex PCR reads with MiXCR, one row per CDR3 protein. Found here are 350,000 to 450,000 distinct CDR3 sequences, under 25% of them singletons; the top ten hold 2.5% to 3.5%. Material for sequencing was peripheral blood. These receptors all come from a woman between 18 and 29 years old with stable Graves' hyperthyroidism. The CDR3 runs from the conserved cysteine through the conserved F or W. Each record gives: V gene, clone size, J gene, D gene, CDR3 protein, CDR3 DNA. A D gene is named only where the DNA matches it firmly. Only part of the rows carry a size: once, few, many, or a class if the clone is expanded.

TRBV18,many,TRBJ2-5,TRBD2,CASSPISGRGQTQYF,TGTGCCAGCTCACCAATCAGCGGGAGGGGACAGACCCAGTACTTC
TRBV29-1,many,TRBJ1-1,-,CSVAGFGNTEAFF,TGCAGCGTTGCGGGGTTTGGGAACACTGAAGCTTTCTTT
TRBV6-1,-,TRBJ2-5,-,CASSDFRKTQYF,TGTGCCAGCAGCGACTTCCGAAAGACCCAGTACTTC
TRBV7-8,many,TRBJ2-5,-,CASSLATNKETQYF,TGTGCCAGCAGCTTAGCAACTAACAAAGAGACCCAGTACTTC
TRBV20-1,-,TRBJ2-7,-,CMARDPRLDYEQYF,TGCATGGCGAGAGATCCGCGACTGGACTACGAGCAGTACTTC
TRBV6-2/TRBV6-3,many,TRBJ2-4,-,CASSYSYLEGDKKNIQYF,TGTGCCAGCAGTTACTCGTACTTGGAGGGGGACAAGAAAAACATTCAGTACTTC
TRBV6-1,few,TRBJ2-7,TRBD1,CASSTRTGNYEQYF,TGTGCCAGCAGTACCCGGACAGGGAACTACGAGCAGTACTTC
TRBV30,many,TRBJ2-7,-,CAWSKNYEQYF,TGTGCCTGGAGTAAGAACTACGAGCAGTACTTC
TRBV6-5,many,TRBJ1-1,TRBD1,CASSHRGTNTEAFF,TGTGCCAGCAGCCACAGGGGCACGAACACTGAAGCTTTCTTT
TRBV19,-,TRBJ2-7,-,CASSIVGDSYEQYF,TGTGCCAGTAGTATTGTGGGAGACTCTTACGAGCAGTACTTC
TRBV12-3/TRBV12-4,many,TRBJ2-7,TRBD1,CASSFGGQGESPYEQYF,TGTGCCAGCAGTTTCGGGGGACAGGGAGAGTCCCCCTACGAGCAGTACTTC
TRBV2,many,TRBJ2-7,-,CASTEGGSYEQYF,TGTGCCAGCACCGAAGGGGGCTCCTACGAGCAGTACTTC
TRBV6-1,-,TRBJ2-7,-,CASTKPGSQEQYF,TGTGCCAGCACCAAACCGGGCTCCCAAGAGCAGTACTTC
TRBV28,many,TRBJ2-2,-,CASSLLDSLTGELFF,TGTGCCAGCAGTTTGCTGGACTCGCTCACCGGGGAGCTGTTTTTT
TRBV12-3/TRBV12-4,many,TRBJ2-7,TRBD2,CASSKNSGRASYEQYF,TGTGCCAGCAGTAAAAATAGCGGGAGGGCCTCCTACGAGCAGTACTTC
TRBV20-1,many,TRBJ1-3,-,CSASPNSGNTIYF,TGCAGTGCTAGTCCCAACTCTGGAAACACCATATATTTT
TRBV28,-,TRBJ2-7,-,CASCSGTVTGEQYF,TGTGCCAGCTGCTCCGGGACGGTGACGGGCGAGCAGTACTTC
TRBV20-1,-,TRBJ1-5,TRBD1,CSARALLGTGTMNQPQHF,TGCAGTGCTAGAGCCCTCCTTGGGACAGGGACCATGAATCAGCCCCAGCATTTT
TRBV15,many,TRBJ2-7,TRBD1,CATSRDRDSSPYEQYF,TGTGCCACCAGCAGAGACCGGGACAGCTCGCCCTACGAGCAGTACTTC
TRBV28,many,TRBJ1-1,TRBD1,CASSSRQGVNTEAFF,TGTGCCAGCAGTTCCCGACAGGGGGTAAACACTGAAGCTTTCTTT
TRBV6-5,many,TRBJ2-2,TRBD2,CASSYSRIGLAGGPRDTGELFF,TGTGCCAGCAGTTACTCCCGTATAGGTCTAGCGGGAGGGCCGCGGGACACCGGGGAGCTGTTTTTT
TRBV12-3/TRBV12-4,-,TRBJ1-6,-,CASAGSSYNSPLHF,TGTGCCAGCGCTGGCAGCTCCTATAATTCACCCCTCCACTTT
TRBV7-9,many,TRBJ1-1,-,CASSLASRRTEAFF,TGTGCCAGCAGCTTAGCGTCGCGGCGGACTGAAGCTTTCTTT
TRBV24-1,few,TRBJ2-5,-,CATAFGGSETQYF,TGTGCCACGGCCTTTGGGGGGTCAGAGACCCAGTACTTC
TRBV9,many,TRBJ1-2,-,CASSVWDGYGYTF,TGTGCCAGCAGCGTTTGGGATGGCTATGGCTACACCTTC
TRBV11-2,many,TRBJ2-7,-,CASSLTAYEQYF,TGTGCCAGCAGTTTAACAGCTTACGAGCAGTACTTC
TRBV20-1,many,TRBJ2-7,TRBD1,CSARVTGGIYEQYF,TGCAGTGCTAGAGTGACAGGGGGAATCTACGAGCAGTACTTC
TRBV11-2,-,TRBJ2-5,-,CASSSRRDETQYF,TGTGCCAGCAGCTCCAGACGAGATGAGACCCAGTACTTC
TRBV15,many,TRBJ2-4,TRBD2,CATRDLGGIAKNIKYF,TGTGCCACCAGGGACCTCGGGGGGATTGCCAAAAACATTAAGTACTTC
TRBV6-1,-,TRBJ1-1,-,CASSEWPGVNTEAFF,TGTGCCAGCAGTGAATGGCCAGGGGTGAACACTGAAGCTTTCTTT
TRBV7-8,-,TRBJ2-5,TRBD2,CASSPGGLAGGETQYF,TGTGCCAGCAGCCCCGGGGGACTAGCGGGAGGCGAGACCCAGTACTTC
TRBV7-8,many,TRBJ2-5,TRBD2,CASRGRGGRQETQYF,TGTGCCAGCAGGGGACGGGGAGGGAGGCAAGAGACCCAGTACTTC
TRBV12-3/TRBV12-4,many,TRBJ2-2,TRBD2,CASGLTSGNTGELFF,TGTGCCAGCGGATTGACTAGCGGAAACACCGGGGAGCTGTTTTTT
TRBV15,many,TRBJ2-5,-,CATSRDRGTQYF,TGTGCCACCAGCCGGGACCGGGGGACCCAGTACTTC
TRBV20-1,many,TRBJ1-2,TRBD1,CSAPDQGGDYGYTF,TGCAGTGCTCCAGATCAGGGGGGGGACTATGGCTACACCTTC
TRBV29-1,many,TRBJ2-7,-,CSAMGSGTYEQYF,TGCAGCGCCATGGGTAGCGGAACCTACGAGCAGTACTTC
TRBV20-1,-,TRBJ2-7,-,CSASPGVKYEQYF,TGCAGTGCCTCGCCGGGAGTTAAATACGAGCAGTACTTC
TRBV28,few,TRBJ2-5,TRBD2,CASSLALAGGRQETQYF,TGTGCCAGCAGTTTGGCATTAGCGGGGGGCCGCCAAGAGACCCAGTACTTC
TRBV6-5,many,TRBJ1-3,-,CASSYAATAGNTIYF,TGTGCCAGCAGTTACGCGGCGACAGCCGGAAACACCATATATTTT
TRBV6-5,-,TRBJ1-1,-,CASSYSFTNTDAFF,TGTGCCAGCAGTTACTCGTTCACGAACACTGATGCTTTCTTT
TRBV25-1,many,TRBJ2-7,-,CASSELGSPEQYF,TGTGCCAGCAGTGAATTGGGGTCTCCCGAGCAGTACTTC
TRBV14,many,TRBJ1-2,-,CASSPGAYGYTF,TGTGCCAGCAGCCCAGGGGCCTATGGCTACACCTTC
TRBV30,many,TRBJ1-2,-,CAWSPGLGYTF,TGTGCCTGGAGTCCAGGCCTCGGCTACACCTTC
TRBV30,-,TRBJ2-7,-,CAWIVGYDQYF,TGTGCCTGGATTGTTGGGTACGATCAGTACTTC
TRBV7-9,-,TRBJ1-1,-,CASSSVNEAFF,TGTGCCAGCAGCTCTGTGAATGAAGCTTTCTTT
TRBV28,-,TRBJ1-1,-,CASRNRVAEAFF,TGTGCCAGCAGGAACAGGGTTGCTGAAGCTTTCTTT
TRBV20-1,many,TRBJ1-5,TRBD1,CSAREPGTVSNQPQHF,TGCAGTGCTAGAGAACCGGGGACAGTTAGCAATCAGCCCCAGCATTTT
TRBV5-1,-,TRBJ2-5,TRBD1,CASSLTGTGGRETQYF,TGCGCCAGCAGCTTAACCGGGACAGGGGGCAGAGAGACCCAGTACTTC